A selection of T cell receptor beta chains follows, all from one sample in a study of cytomegalovirus exposure and HLA in healthy donors. Clones were read by immunoSEQ multiplex PCR, and TCRdb kept only the in-frame ones, dropping some. The sample includes some 130,000 clones, 66% of them seen just once. The sequenced material came from PBMCs. Receptor source: a human donor in good health. Each CDR3 is given with its conserved first and last residue. D genes are given only for firm matches. Only some rows state a clone size, as once, few, many or a class for expanded clones.

v_call,d_call,clone_size,j_call,cdr3_aa,cdr3_nt
TRBV11-2,-,-,TRBJ2-3,CASSFQGYSTDTQYF,TGTGCCAGCAGCTTCCAGGGATACAGCACAGATACGCAGTATTTT
TRBV9,-,-,TRBJ2-5,CASSVTSGSQETQYF,TGTGCCAGCAGCGTAACCTCGGGGAGTCAAGAGACCCAGTACTTC
TRBV27,TRBD1,-,TRBJ2-7,CASSLMGQGAYYEQYF,TGTGCCAGCAGTCTAATGGGACAGGGGGCTTACTACGAGCAGTACTTC
TRBV6-5,-,-,TRBJ2-7,CASSQNPRVSNEQYF,TGTGCCAGCAGCCAAAACCCCCGGGTCTCCAACGAGCAGTACTTC
TRBV7-8,TRBD2,-,TRBJ2-1,CASSLVESRGGQFF,TGTGCCAGCAGCTTAGTCGAGTCCCGGGGGGGGCAGTTCTTC
TRBV6-6,TRBD2,-,TRBJ2-7,CASSGPLRTSGYEQYF,TGTGCCAGCTCAGGGCCCCTCCGGACTAGCGGCTACGAGCAGTACTTC
TRBV15,TRBD2,-,TRBJ2-7,CATSGTWGSGRGEQYF,TGTGCCACCAGCGGCACCTGGGGTAGCGGGAGGGGGGAGCAGTACTTC
TRBV4-3,TRBD1,once,TRBJ2-1,CASSPSGQGHEQFF,TGCGCCAGCAGCCCCTCCGGACAGGGCCATGAGCAGTTCTTC
TRBV5-6,-,-,TRBJ2-4,CASTYSTLAKNIQYF,TGTGCCAGCACCTACAGCACTCTAGCCAAAAACATTCAGTACTTC
TRBV27,TRBD2,-,TRBJ2-3,CASRSGSETDTQYF,TGTGCCAGCAGAAGCGGGAGTGAGACAGATACGCAGTATTTT
TRBV9,TRBD2,-,TRBJ2-7,CASSGGGGTSYEQYF,TGTGCCAGCAGCGGCGGGGGGGGGACCTCCTACGAGCAGTACTTC
TRBV28,-,-,TRBJ2-1,CASSERNNEQFF,TGTGCCAGCAGCGAGCGGAACAATGAGCAGTTCTTC
TRBV28,TRBD2,once,TRBJ2-7,CASSFSGGPYEQYF,TGTGCCAGCAGTTTCTCGGGAGGCCCCTACGAGCAGTACTTC
TRBV2,-,few,TRBJ2-2,CASSSVGGTGELFF,TGTGCCAGCAGTAGCGTTGGTGGGACCGGGGAGCTGTTTTTT
TRBV23-1,TRBD1,-,TRBJ2-5,CASSQTGDNKETQYF,TGCGCCAGCAGTCAAACAGGGGATAATAAAGAGACCCAGTACTTC
TRBV5-8,-,once,TRBJ1-1,CASSLSRNTEAFF,TGTGCCAGCAGCTTGTCTCGTAACACTGAAGCTTTCTTT
TRBV7-8,TRBD2,-,TRBJ2-7,CASSPQAGGTYEQYF,TGTGCCAGCAGCCCCCAAGCGGGAGGGACCTACGAGCAGTACTTC
TRBV7-9,-,-,TRBJ2-4,CASSSDRQGGNIQYF,TGTGCCAGCAGCTCGGACCGACAGGGAGGAAACATTCAGTACTTC
TRBV12-5,-,once,TRBJ1-1,CASGSDAQNRHPNTEAFF,TGTGCTAGTGGTTCCGACGCCCAAAACAGGCATCCGAACACTGAAGCTTTCTTT
TRBV7-3,-,few,TRBJ2-3,CASSRGTQFTDTQYF,TGTGCCAGCTCCCGCGGTACACAATTTACAGATACGCAGTATTTT
TRBV6-1,-,-,TRBJ2-7,CASSRRQGLAEQYF,TGTGCCAGCAGTCGGCGGCAGGGCTTAGCCGAGCAGTACTTC
TRBV2,TRBD1,-,TRBJ1-2,CASSDTRQGYGYTF,TGTGCCAGCAGTGATACCCGACAGGGCTATGGCTACACCTTC
TRBV10-3,TRBD1,once,TRBJ2-7,CAISTPGTVSYEQYF,TGTGCCATCAGCACACCCGGGACAGTCTCCTACGAGCAGTACTTC
TRBV28,TRBD1,-,TRBJ2-5,CASSGRTGSLGQETQYF,TGTGCCAGCAGTGGAAGGACAGGGAGTTTGGGCCAAGAGACCCAGTACTTC
TRBV19,-,-,TRBJ1-5,CASLEGIAQGEPQHF,TGTGCCAGTTTGGAGGGGATAGCTCAAGGGGAGCCCCAGCATTTT
TRBV27,TRBD1,once,TRBJ1-1,CASTGQGMPEAFF,TGTGCCAGCACGGGACAGGGAATGCCTGAAGCTTTCTTT
TRBV4-1,-,-,TRBJ1-2,CASSPDPRGGYGYTF,TGCGCCAGCAGCCCAGACCCCAGGGGAGGGTATGGCTACACCTTC
TRBV29-1,-,-,TRBJ2-4,CSVESGLAKNIQYF,TGCAGCGTTGAATCTGGGCTCGCCAAAAACATTCAGTACTTC
TRBV19,TRBD1,few,TRBJ1-5,CASSPTGVQPQHF,TGTGCCAGTAGTCCCACAGGGGTCCAGCCCCAGCATTTT
TRBV19,-,-,TRBJ2-1,CASADGSSYNEQFF,TGTGCCAGTGCCGACGGGAGCTCCTACAATGAGCAGTTCTTC
TRBV27,TRBD1,once,TRBJ2-7,CASSFVGTGRYEQYF,TGTGCCAGCAGTTTTGTTGGGACAGGGAGATACGAGCAGTACTTC
TRBV18,-,few,TRBJ2-2,CASSPTGYTGELFF,TGTGCCAGCTCACCAACGGGTTACACCGGGGAGCTGTTTTTT
TRBV28,TRBD1,-,TRBJ2-2,CASSSPGHRGGTGELFF,TGTGCCAGCAGTTCCCCCGGGCACAGGGGTGGTACCGGGGAGCTGTTTTTT
TRBV27,-,few,TRBJ2-2,CASSFQGTTTGELFF,TGTGCCAGCAGTTTTCAGGGGACGACCACCGGGGAGCTGTTTTTT
TRBV9,-,-,TRBJ2-1,CASSVEWSSGPNEQFF,TGTGCCAGCAGCGTAGAATGGTCGAGCGGCCCCAATGAGCAGTTCTTC
TRBV28,TRBD1,-,TRBJ1-2,CASSLQGVGNYGYTF,TGTGCCAGCAGCTTACAGGGGGTGGGTAACTATGGCTACACCTTC
TRBV27,TRBD2,-,TRBJ2-2,CASSHWREGPGELFF,TGTGCCAGCAGTCATTGGCGGGAGGGCCCCGGGGAGCTGTTTTTT
TRBV4-1,TRBD1,-,TRBJ1-2,CASSQVEGQGYYGYTF,TGCGCCAGCAGCCAAGTTGAGGGACAGGGCTACTATGGCTACACCTTC
TRBV5-1,-,-,TRBJ2-2,CASSLRQGDTGELFF,TGCGCCAGCAGCTTGCGGCAGGGTGACACCGGGGAGCTGTTTTTT
TRBV27,-,-,TRBJ2-7,CASRTHQGWSYEQYF,TGTGCCAGCAGAACACACCAGGGATGGTCCTACGAGCAGTACTTC
TRBV7-2,TRBD2,-,TRBJ2-1,CASSPTSGITEQFF,TGTGCCAGCAGCCCGACTAGCGGGATTACGGAGCAGTTCTTC
TRBV7-8,-,-,TRBJ1-1,CASSVPGQARNTEAFF,TGTGCCAGCAGCGTTCCTGGGCAGGCCCGGAACACTGAAGCTTTCTTT
TRBV7-6,TRBD2,few,TRBJ2-3,CASSAGTSGYTDTQYF,TGTGCCAGCAGCGCTGGGACTAGCGGATACACAGATACGCAGTATTTT
TRBV19,TRBD1,-,TRBJ2-7,CASSIGQGTAIYEQYF,TGTGCCAGTAGTATTGGACAGGGAACAGCAATCTACGAGCAGTACTTC
TRBV6-1,-,-,TRBJ2-7,CASNPDSDAYEQYF,TGTGCCAGCAATCCAGACAGCGATGCCTACGAGCAGTACTTC
TRBV11-2,-,-,TRBJ1-6,CASRFIQGRNSPLHF,TGTGCCAGCAGATTCATACAGGGTCGGAATTCACCCCTCCACTTT
TRBV6-1,TRBD2,-,TRBJ2-1,CASTGTSGSYNGQFF,TGTGCCAGTACCGGGACTAGCGGGAGTTACAATGGGCAGTTCTTC
TRBV5-1,TRBD1,once,TRBJ2-7,CASSPGGTGMRYEQYF,TGCGCCAGCAGCCCTGGGGGGACAGGGATGAGGTACGAGCAGTACTTC
TRBV9,TRBD2,-,TRBJ2-2,CASSVELSGRNTGELFF,TGTGCCAGCAGCGTAGAACTCAGCGGGAGGAACACCGGGGAGCTGTTTTTT
TRBV6-1,TRBD1,-,TRBJ1-5,CASREGQGGNQPQHF,TGTGCCAGCAGAGAGGGACAGGGAGGGAATCAGCCCCAGCATTTT
TRBV29-1,-,-,TRBJ1-2,CSVEARGRGSSYGYTF,TGCAGCGTTGAAGCGAGAGGGAGAGGGAGTAGCTATGGCTACACCTTC
TRBV6-5,TRBD1,once,TRBJ2-7,CASSYLQGAREQYF,TGTGCCAGCAGTTATCTCCAGGGGGCGAGGGAGCAGTACTTC
TRBV6-5,TRBD2,few,TRBJ2-3,CASSTLAGGEDTQYF,TGTGCCAGCAGTACGCTAGCGGGAGGGGAAGATACGCAGTATTTT
TRBV20-1,-,-,TRBJ2-7,CSPGDTYEQYF,TGCAGCCCAGGGGACACCTACGAGCAGTACTTC
TRBV4-1,TRBD1,-,TRBJ1-2,CASSQPRAGQGIIGYTF,TGCGCCAGCAGCCAACCCCGTGCCGGACAGGGAATAATTGGCTACACCTTC